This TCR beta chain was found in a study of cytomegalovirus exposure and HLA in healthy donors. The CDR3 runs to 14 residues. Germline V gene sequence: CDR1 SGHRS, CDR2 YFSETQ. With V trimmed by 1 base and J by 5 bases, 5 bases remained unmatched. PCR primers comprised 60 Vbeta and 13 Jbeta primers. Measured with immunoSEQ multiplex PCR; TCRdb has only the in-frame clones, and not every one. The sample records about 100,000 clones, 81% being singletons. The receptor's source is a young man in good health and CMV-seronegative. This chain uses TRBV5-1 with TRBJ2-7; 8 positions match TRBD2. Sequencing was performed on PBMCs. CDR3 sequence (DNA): TGCGCCAGCAGCTTGCCCAGCGGGGGTAACGAGCAGTACTTC. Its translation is CASSLPSGGNEQYF.